What follows are 20 T cell receptor beta chains derived from one specimen sequenced in a study of cytomegalovirus exposure and HLA in healthy donors. In the PCR, 60 Vbeta and 13 Jbeta primers were used. Clones were read by immunoSEQ multiplex PCR, and TCRdb kept only the in-frame ones, dropping some. The sample records approximately 160,000 clones, 68% being singletons. The specimen sequenced was PBMCs. The receptors stem from a young woman in good health and CMV-seropositive.

The chain combines TRBV5-6 with TRBJ1-6; D ambiguous. Germline V gives CDR1 SGHDT, CDR2 YYEEEE. Between the trimmed V and J ends, which lost 3 bases and 0 bases, there was a span of 10 bases. This CDR3 is built from 16 residues. DNA for the CDR3: TGTGCCAGCAGCTCCTTACTCGACTCCTATAATTCACCCCTCCACTTT. It encodes CASSSLLDSYNSPLHF.

The rearrangement uses TRBV27 and TRBJ2-1, with TRBD2 matching over 16 bases. Germline V gives CDR1 MNHEY, CDR2 SMNVEV (reference sequence). This CDR3 contains 18 residues. V was pared by 4 bases and J by 9 bases, with 12 bases of the junction left unmatched. CDR3 protein: CASSWGLAGGPSPLEQFF. The CDR3 nucleotides read TGTGCCAGCAGTTGGGGACTAGCGGGGGGGCCTTCTCCCCTTGAGCAGTTCTTC.

This clone occurred a few times. V is TRBV5-1 and J is TRBJ1-5; a weak D match, TRBD1 (6 bases). The CDR3 consists of 15 residues. V lost 4 bases to trimming and J lost 1 base, with 12 bases between them. Germline V gene lookup returns CDR1 SGHRS and CDR2 YFSETQ. In DNA form, the CDR3 reads TGCGCCAGCAGCGCACAGGGAGACAGCAATCAGCCCCAGCATTTT. Protein: CASSAQGDSNQPQHF.

This rearrangement joins TRBV27 to TRBJ2-4, with TRBD2 matching 10 bases. The CDR3 runs to 16 residues. CDR1 and CDR2 from the germline V gene are MNHEY and SMNVEV (reference sequence). With 8 bases clipped from V and 4 bases from J, the junction kept 11 bases outside the gene matches. The CDR3 DNA sequence: TGTGCCAGCCAGGGGCTAGCGGGGGCCCTAAAAAACATTCAGTACTTC. Amino acids: CASQGLAGALKNIQYF.

This clone was counted a few times. The rearrangement links TRBV10-2 to TRBJ2-1, with 11 positions matching TRBD2. After removal of 4 bases from V and 4 bases from J, the junction contained 0 bases not matched to a gene. The germline V gene encodes CDR1 WSHSY and CDR2 SAAADI. The CDR3 is 14 amino acids. The CDR3: CASSGLAGYNEQFF. CDR3 nucleotide sequence: TGCGCCAGCAGTGGACTAGCGGGGTACAATGAGCAGTTCTTC.

This clone has just a few counts. The chain couples TRBV14 to TRBJ1-2; 9 bases are shared with TRBD1. Germline CDR1 and CDR2: SGHDN and FVKESK. The V segment lost 1 base and the J segment 1 base; nucleotides outside the gene matches: 10. The CDR3 totals 18 residues. In nucleotides, the CDR3 is TGTGCCAGCAGCCAAGCGAGAGGTCAGGGACAGGGTAACTATGGCTACACCTTC. Amino acid sequence: CASSQARGQGQGNYGYTF.

This rearrangement joins TRBV28 to TRBJ1-5, with unresolved D. Germline assignment: CDR1 MDHEN and CDR2 SYDVKM. The CDR3 is made up of 13 amino acids. Deletions cut 3 bases from V and 0 bases from J, with 3 bases between. Here the CDR3 DNA reads TGTGCCAGCAGTTTCAATAGCAATCAGCCCCAGCATTTT. Amino acid sequence: CASSFNSNQPQHF.

V usage is TRBV5-1 and J usage is TRBJ1-3; 8 nucleotides match TRBD1. This CDR3 region has 15 residues. J lost 4 bases, V lost 5 bases, and 8 bases had no gene match. The V gene's germline CDR1 is SGHRS and CDR2 YFSETQ. CDR3 region: CASSYDRGSGNTIYF. For the CDR3, the DNA is TGCGCCAGCAGTTACGACAGGGGATCCGGAAACACCATATATTTT. The variable domain in full, with the rest retrieved from reference TRBV5-1 and TRBJ1-3, is KAGVTQTPRYLIKTRGQQVTLSCSPISGHRSVSWYQQTPGQGLQFLFEYFSETQRNKGNFPGRFSGRQFSNSRSEMNVSTLELGDSALYLCASSYDRGSGNTIYFGEGSWLTVV.

A single count supports this clone. V gene TRBV5-4 combines with J gene TRBJ2-1, with 11 nucleotides matching TRBD2. CDR1 SGHNT and CDR2 YYREEE come from the germline V gene (reference sequence). With V trimmed by 5 bases and J by 3 bases, 7 bases remained unmatched. The length of the CDR3 is 16 residues. The CDR3 protein is CASRGSSGRSYNEQFF. The CDR3 nucleotides read TGTGCCAGCAGGGGGTCTAGCGGGAGGAGCTACAATGAGCAGTTCTTC.

The sample holds a few counts of this clone. The chain joins TRBV7-2 to TRBJ2-4; 7 bases fit TRBD1. The CDR3 contains 12 residues. V lost 8 bases to trimming and J lost 7 bases; unmatched junction nucleotides: 5. CDR1 and CDR2 (germline): SGHTA, FQGNSA. The CDR3 region is CASRQGANIQYF. Here the CDR3 DNA reads TGTGCCAGCCGACAGGGTGCGAACATTCAGTACTTC.

The gene calls are TRBV7-2 and TRBJ2-7; D possibly corresponds to TRBD2 (5 bases). Germline loops: CDR1 SGHTA, CDR2 FQGNSA. Between the trimmed V and J ends, which lost 4 bases and 2 bases, there was a span of 12 bases. The CDR3 has 14 amino acids. The CDR3 protein is CASSSTPGTYEQYF. The CDR3 bases are TGTGCCAGCAGCTCCACTCCCGGGACCTACGAGCAGTACTTC.

V and J are TRBV2 and TRBJ2-3, with D uncertain. V was pared by 2 bases and J by 2 bases, with 11 bases between. CDR1 and CDR2 (germline): SNHLY, FYNNEI. The CDR3 covers 15 residues. CDR3 in DNA: TGTGCCAGCAGTGAATTTTGGTCAGACACAGATACGCAGTATTTT. Translated: CASSEFWSDTDTQYF.

The chain combines TRBV5-1 with TRBJ1-6; perhaps TRBD1 as D (5 bases). The CDR3 runs to 14 residues. Germline-derived CDR1 and CDR2 are SGHRS and YFSETQ. The V end lost 4 bases, the J end lost 10 bases, and 15 bases lay between the germline ends. CDR3 residues: CASSDMAGLSPLHF. The CDR3 DNA is TGCGCCAGCAGCGATATGGCAGGGCTCTCACCCCTCCACTTT.

V is TRBV9 and J is TRBJ2-7, with 9 bases identical to TRBD1. CDR1 is SGDLS and CDR2 is YYNGEE in the germline V gene. V lost 4 bases and J lost 4; bases outside the gene matches: 6. This CDR3 contains 14 residues. The CDR3 DNA follows: TGTGCCAGCAGCAGCTGGGACAGGGATTACGAGCAGTACTTC. It encodes CASSSWDRDYEQYF.

The V call is TRBV5-1, the J call TRBJ2-1; a possible D gene is TRBD1 (5 bases). This CDR3 is built from 17 residues. CDR1 and CDR2 (germline): SGHRS, YFSETQ. Trimming removed 4 bases from V and 4 bases from J, with 21 bases in between. As DNA, the CDR3 is TGCGCCAGCAGCACTTACCCCCAGGGCATAATGTACAATGAGCAGTTCTTC. Its translation: CASSTYPQGIMYNEQFF.

This chain connects TRBV2 to TRBJ1-2; perhaps TRBD1 as D (6 bases). Per the germline V gene, CDR1 is SNHLY and CDR2 is FYNNEI. This CDR3 has 14 residues. Trimming cost V 6 bases and J 1 base, with 12 bases left between them. The CDR3 region is CASRAQQGNYGYTF. The CDR3 coding sequence is TGTGCCAGCAGAGCTCAACAGGGTAACTATGGCTACACCTTC. The complete variable domain, with remaining parts taken from reference TRBV2 and TRBJ1-2, reads EPEVTQTPSHQVTQMGQEVILRCVPISNHLYFYWYRQILGQKVEFLVSFYNNEISEKSEIFDDQFSVERPDGSNFTLKIRSTKLEDSAMYFCASRAQQGNYGYTFGSGTRLTVV.

With regard to this clone: At one boundary the junction diverges from the germline segment, which might be a read error. The rearrangement uses TRBV9 and TRBJ1-1, with D hard to call. Germline CDR1 SGDLS, CDR2 YYNGEE. CDR3 size: 11 residues. The CDR3 DNA follows: TGTGCCAGCAGCTCGTACACGGAAGCTTTCTTT. This translates into CASSSYTEAFF. Filled out from reference TRBV9 and TRBJ1-1, the complete variable domain reads DSGVTQTPKHLITATGQRVTLRCSPRSGDLSVYWYQQSLDQGLQFLIQYYNGEERAKGNILERFSAQQFPDLHSELNLSSLELGDSALYFCASSSYTEAFFGQGTRLTVV.

The J gene is TRBJ1-5, the V gene TRBV10-3; D gene uncertain. This CDR3 contains 14 residues. CDR1 ENHRY and CDR2 SYGVKD come from the germline V gene. Between the trimmed V and J ends, which lost 3 bases and 3 bases, there was a span of 9 bases. The CDR3 nucleotides read TGTGCCATCAGTGAAGCAGGCACCAATCAGCCCCAGCATTTT. Its translation is CAISEAGTNQPQHF.

The chain is built from TRBV27 and TRBJ2-1; no firm D call. Germline V gene sequence: CDR1 MNHEY, CDR2 SMNVEV (reference sequence). Trimming left V 3 bases short and J 4 bases short, with 7 bases between. The length of the CDR3 is 13 residues. The CDR3, as DNA: TGTGCCAGCAGTTTCGAACAGTACAATGAGCAGTTCTTC. It encodes CASSFEQYNEQFF.

The J gene is TRBJ1-2, the V gene TRBV5-6; D is unresolved. Germline-derived CDR1 and CDR2 are SGHDT and YYEEEE. Trimming removed 7 bases at V and 1 base at J, with 17 bases between. This CDR3 region has 15 residues. As DNA, the CDR3 is TGTGCCAGCTCGACTGAGGGAGGCTTTAACTATGGCTACACCTTC. Protein sequence: CASSTEGGFNYGYTF.